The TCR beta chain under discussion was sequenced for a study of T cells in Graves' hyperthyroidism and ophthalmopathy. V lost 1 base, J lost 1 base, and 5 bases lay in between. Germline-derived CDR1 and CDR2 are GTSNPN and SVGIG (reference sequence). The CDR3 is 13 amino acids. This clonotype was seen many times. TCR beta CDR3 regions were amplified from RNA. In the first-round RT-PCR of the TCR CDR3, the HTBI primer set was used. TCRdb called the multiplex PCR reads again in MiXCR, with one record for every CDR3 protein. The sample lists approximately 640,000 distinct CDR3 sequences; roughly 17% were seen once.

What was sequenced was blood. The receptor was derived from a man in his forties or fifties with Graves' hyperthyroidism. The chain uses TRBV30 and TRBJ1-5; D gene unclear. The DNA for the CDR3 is TGTGCCTGGAGTGGGCAGAGCAATCAGCCCCAGCATTTT. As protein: CAWSGQSNQPQHF.